This T cell receptor beta chain was found in a study of shared clonotypes between healthy human individuals. CDR1 and CDR2 (germline): SGHRS, YFSETQ. The CDR3 contains 15 residues. Trimming removed 4 bases at V and 0 bases at J, with 13 bases between. Healthy HIV-negative adults without recent acute infections or vaccinations served as donors. Clones were sequenced by immunoSEQ multiplex PCR, and TCRdb holds only the in-frame ones, with some missing. Of over a million clones listed, roughly 74% are singletons. The chain links TRBV5-1 to TRBJ1-1; weak D call: TRBD1 (5 bases). Sequencing input: memory CD4+ T cells from PBMCs. Stated subset: CD45RA-negative fraction. The receptor's source is a man aged 18 to 30 in good health. Some clones in this sample may be carry-over from other donors' samples. CDR3 nucleotide sequence: TGCGCCAGCAGCCCCGTGGGGGGGATGAACACTGAAGCTTTCTTT. It specifies CASSPVGGMNTEAFF.